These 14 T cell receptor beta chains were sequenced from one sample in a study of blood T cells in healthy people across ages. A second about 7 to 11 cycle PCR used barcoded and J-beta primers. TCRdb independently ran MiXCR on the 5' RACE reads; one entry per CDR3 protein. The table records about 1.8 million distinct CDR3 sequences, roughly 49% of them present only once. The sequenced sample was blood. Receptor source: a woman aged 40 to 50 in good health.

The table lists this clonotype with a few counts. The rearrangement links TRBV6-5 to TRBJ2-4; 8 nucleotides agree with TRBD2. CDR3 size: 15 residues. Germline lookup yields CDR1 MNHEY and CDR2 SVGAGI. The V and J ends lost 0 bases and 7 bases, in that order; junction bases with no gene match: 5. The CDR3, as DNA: TGTGCCAGCAGTTACTCCCCGGGGGGGCCGAACATTCAGTACTTC. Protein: CASSYSPGGPNIQYF.

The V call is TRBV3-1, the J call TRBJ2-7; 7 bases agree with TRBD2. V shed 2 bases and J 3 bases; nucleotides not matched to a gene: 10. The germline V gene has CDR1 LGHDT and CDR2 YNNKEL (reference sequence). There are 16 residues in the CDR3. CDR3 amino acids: CASSQMNRGRIYEQYF. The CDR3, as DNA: TGTGCCAGCAGCCAAATGAACCGCGGGAGAATCTACGAGCAGTACTTC.

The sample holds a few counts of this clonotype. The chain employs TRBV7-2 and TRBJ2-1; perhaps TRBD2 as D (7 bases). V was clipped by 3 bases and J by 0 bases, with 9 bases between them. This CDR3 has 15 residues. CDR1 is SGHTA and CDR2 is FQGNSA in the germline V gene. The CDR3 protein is CASSFAGASYNEQFF. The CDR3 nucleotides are TGTGCCAGCAGCTTCGCGGGGGCCTCCTACAATGAGCAGTTCTTC. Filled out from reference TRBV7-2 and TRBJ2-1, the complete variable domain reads GAGVSQSPSNKVTEKGKDVELRCDPISGHTALYWYRQSLGQGLEFLIYFQGNSAPDKSGLPSDRFSAERTGGSVSTLTIQRTQQEDSAVYLCASSFAGASYNEQFFGPGTRLTVL.

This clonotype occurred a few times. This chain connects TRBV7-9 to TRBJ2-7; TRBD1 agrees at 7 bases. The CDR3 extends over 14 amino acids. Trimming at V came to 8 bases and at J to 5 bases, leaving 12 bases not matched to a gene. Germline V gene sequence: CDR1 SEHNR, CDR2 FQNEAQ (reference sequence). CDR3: CASGQTGSSHEQYF. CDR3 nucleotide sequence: TGTGCCAGCGGACAGACAGGGTCATCCCACGAGCAGTACTTC.

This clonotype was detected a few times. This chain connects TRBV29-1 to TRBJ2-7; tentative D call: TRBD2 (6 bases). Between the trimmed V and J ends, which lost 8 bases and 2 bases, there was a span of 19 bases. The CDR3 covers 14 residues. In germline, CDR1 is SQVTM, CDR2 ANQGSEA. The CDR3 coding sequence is TGCAGCCTTAGGACGGAGGGGTGGCCCTACGAGCAGTACTTC. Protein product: CSLRTEGWPYEQYF.

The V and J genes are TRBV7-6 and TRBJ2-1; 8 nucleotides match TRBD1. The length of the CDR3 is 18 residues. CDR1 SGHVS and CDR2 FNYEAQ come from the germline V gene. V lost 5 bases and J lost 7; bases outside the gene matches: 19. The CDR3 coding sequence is TGTGCCAGCAGCCTCCCCTTATCGGGGGCCAGGGGGCCGAATGAGCAGTTCTTC. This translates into CASSLPLSGARGPNEQFF. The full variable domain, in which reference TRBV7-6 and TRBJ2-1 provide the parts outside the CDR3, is GAGVSQSPRYKVTKRGQDVALRCDPISGHVSLYWYRQALGQGPEFLTYFNYEAQQDKSGLPNDRFSAERPEGSISTLTIQRTEQRDSAMYRCASSLPLSGARGPNEQFFGPGTRLTVL.

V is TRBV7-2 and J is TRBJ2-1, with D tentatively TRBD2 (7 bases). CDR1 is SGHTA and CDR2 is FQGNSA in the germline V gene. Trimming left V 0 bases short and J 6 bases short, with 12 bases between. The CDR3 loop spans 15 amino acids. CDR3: CASSLATAGANEQFF. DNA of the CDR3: TGTGCCAGCAGCTTAGCGACGGCGGGGGCCAATGAGCAGTTCTTC.

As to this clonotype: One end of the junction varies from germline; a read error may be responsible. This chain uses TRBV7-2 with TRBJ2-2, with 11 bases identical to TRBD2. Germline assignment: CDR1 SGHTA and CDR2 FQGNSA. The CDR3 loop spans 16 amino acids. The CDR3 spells CASSLAGGSNTGELFF. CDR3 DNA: TGTGCCAGCAGCCTAGCGGGGGGCTCGAACACCGGGGAGCTGTTTTTT.

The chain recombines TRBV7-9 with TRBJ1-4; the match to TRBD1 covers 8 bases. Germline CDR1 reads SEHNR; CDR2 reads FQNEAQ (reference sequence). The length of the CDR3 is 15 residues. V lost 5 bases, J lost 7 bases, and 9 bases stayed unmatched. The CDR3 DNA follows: TGTGCCAGCAGCGCCGGACAGGGTAGGGCTGAAAAACTGTTTTTT. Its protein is CASSAGQGRAEKLFF.

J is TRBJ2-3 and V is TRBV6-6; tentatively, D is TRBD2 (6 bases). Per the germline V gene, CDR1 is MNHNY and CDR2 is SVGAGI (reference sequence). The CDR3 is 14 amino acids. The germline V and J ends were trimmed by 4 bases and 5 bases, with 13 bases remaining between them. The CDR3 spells CASSFAGRGDTQYF. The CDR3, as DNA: TGTGCCAGCAGTTTTGCGGGGCGAGGAGATACGCAGTATTTT.

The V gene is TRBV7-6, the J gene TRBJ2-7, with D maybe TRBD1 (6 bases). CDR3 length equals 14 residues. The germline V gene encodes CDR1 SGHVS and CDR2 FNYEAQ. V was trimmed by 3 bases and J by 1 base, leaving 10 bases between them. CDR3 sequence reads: CASSFRQASYEQYF. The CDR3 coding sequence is TGTGCCAGCAGCTTCCGACAGGCGTCCTACGAGCAGTACTTC.

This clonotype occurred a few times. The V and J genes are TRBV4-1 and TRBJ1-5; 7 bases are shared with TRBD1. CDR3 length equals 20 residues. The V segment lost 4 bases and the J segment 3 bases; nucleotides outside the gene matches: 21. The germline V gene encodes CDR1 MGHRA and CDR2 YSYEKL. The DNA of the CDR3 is TGCGCCAGCAGCCTCATCTTAACCCCGGGACAGCGACCTGTCAATCAGCCCCAGCATTTT. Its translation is CASSLILTPGQRPVNQPQHF.

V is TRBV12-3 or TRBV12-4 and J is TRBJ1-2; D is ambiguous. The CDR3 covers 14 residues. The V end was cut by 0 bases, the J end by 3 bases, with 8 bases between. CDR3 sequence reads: CASSLAEQYYGYTF. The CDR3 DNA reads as TGTGCCAGCAGTTTAGCGGAGCAGTACTATGGCTACACCTTC.

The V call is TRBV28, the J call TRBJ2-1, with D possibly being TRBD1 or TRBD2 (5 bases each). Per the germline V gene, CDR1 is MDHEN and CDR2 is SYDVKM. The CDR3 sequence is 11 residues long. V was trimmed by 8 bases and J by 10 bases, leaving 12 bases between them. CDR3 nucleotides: TGTGCCAGCGGCTGGGGGTTGGAGCAGTTCTTC. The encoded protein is CASGWGLEQFF.